The T cell receptor (beta chain) described here comes from a study of blood T cell repertoires in COVID-19. Study-wide context: Sources were T cells, B-cell-depleted T cells, or PBMCs; the material itself was cDNA or gDNA.

Method: immunoSEQ multiplex PCR; TCRdb's copy keeps in-frame clones and lacks some. The sample includes about 250,000 clones, approximately 90% of them seen just once. The CDR3 is 14 residues long. With 4 bases removed from V and 2 bases from J, the gap between germline ends came to 11 bases. In germline, CDR1 is ENHRY, CDR2 SYGVKD. This clone occurred once. The study drew participants aged about 18 to 95 years from 20 to 30 US areas. Recovered status applied to Cohort 3 donors who had two consecutive negative PCRs. It also applied to those with clearance or with symptom resolution. This receptor was taken from a man younger than 35 who had recovered from COVID-19. The sample taken for sequencing was PBMCs or T cells enriched from blood (not recorded which). This rearrangement joins TRBV10-3 to TRBJ2-5; D remains ambiguous. The CDR3 region is CAISGLERQETQYF. DNA for the CDR3: TGTGCCATCAGTGGGTTAGAGAGGCAAGAGACCCAGTACTTC.